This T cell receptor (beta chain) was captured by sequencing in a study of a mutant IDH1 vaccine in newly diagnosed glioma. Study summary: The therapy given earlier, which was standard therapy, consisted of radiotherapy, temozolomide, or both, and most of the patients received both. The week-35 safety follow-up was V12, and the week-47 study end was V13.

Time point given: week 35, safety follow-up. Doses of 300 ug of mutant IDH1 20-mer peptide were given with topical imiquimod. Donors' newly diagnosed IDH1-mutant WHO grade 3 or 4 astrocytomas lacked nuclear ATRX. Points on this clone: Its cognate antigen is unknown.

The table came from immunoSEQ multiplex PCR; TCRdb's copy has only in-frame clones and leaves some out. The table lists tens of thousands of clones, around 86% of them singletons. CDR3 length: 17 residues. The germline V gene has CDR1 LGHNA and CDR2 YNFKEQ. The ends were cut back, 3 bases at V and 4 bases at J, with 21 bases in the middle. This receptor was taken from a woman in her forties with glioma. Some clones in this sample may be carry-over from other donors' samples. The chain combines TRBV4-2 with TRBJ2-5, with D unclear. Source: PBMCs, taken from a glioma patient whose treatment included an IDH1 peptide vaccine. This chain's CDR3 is CASSQGEGQPWGETQYF. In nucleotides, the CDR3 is TGTGCCAGCAGCCAGGGTGAAGGGCAGCCTTGGGGAGAGACCCAGTACTTC.